The 6 T cell receptor beta chains given below trace back to one sample, sequenced in a study of cytomegalovirus exposure and HLA in healthy donors. The PCR made use of 60 Vbeta and 13 Jbeta primers. Produced via immunoSEQ multiplex PCR; TCRdb's table is partial and in-frame only. The repertoire consists of approximately 130,000 clones, with over 8.5% occurring once and the leading ten covering around 6%. Material: PBMCs. Source of these receptors: a woman between 40 and 50 years old in good health and CMV-seropositive.

This clone was counted a few times. The V gene is TRBV2, the J gene TRBJ1-5, with D possibly being TRBD1 (6 bases). The germline V gene encodes CDR1 SNHLY and CDR2 FYNNEI. This CDR3 spans 15 amino acids. With 6 bases removed from V and 0 bases from J, the gap between germline ends came to 12 bases. The CDR3 DNA sequence: TGTGCCAGCAGCGAGACAGGAAATAGCAATCAGCCCCAGCATTTT. This sequence encodes CASSETGNSNQPQHF.

The V and J genes are TRBV5-4 and TRBJ2-3; TRBD2 matches 8 bases. CDR3 length: 16 residues. Trimming at V came to 6 bases and at J to 8 bases, leaving 17 bases not matched to a gene. Germline lookup yields CDR1 SGHNT and CDR2 YYREEE (reference sequence). For the CDR3, the DNA is TGTGCCAGCAACGACTACGGGGGGGGTGGCGGCGGTACGCAGTATTTT. It yields the protein CASNDYGGGGGGTQYF.

This clone was picked up a small number of times. The chain uses TRBV30 and TRBJ1-1; D remains ambiguous. Trimming took off 5 bases at V and 4 bases at J, with 11 bases between the two ends. The germline V gene encodes CDR1 GTSNPN and CDR2 SVGIG (reference sequence). There are 12 residues in the CDR3. The CDR3 DNA is TGTGCCTGGGGCGGGTGGGGCACTGAAGCTTTCTTT. Protein product: CAWGGWGTEAFF.

This clone was recorded a few times. The V call is TRBV29-1, the J call TRBJ1-4; the match to TRBD1 covers 9 bases. CDR1 SQVTM and CDR2 ANQGSEA come from the germline V gene. J was trimmed by 5 bases and V by 6 bases; bases with no gene match: 4. The length of the CDR3 is 13 residues. The CDR3 here is CSVGGTGNEKLFF. In DNA form, the CDR3 reads TGCAGCGTGGGGGGGACAGGGAATGAAAAACTGTTTTTT.

The chain has TRBV28 and TRBJ2-7; 7 nucleotides match TRBD1. The V gene's germline CDR1 is MDHEN and CDR2 SYDVKM. The CDR3 length is 15 residues. V lost 7 bases and J lost 0; bases outside the gene matches: 9. The CDR3 loop is CASTLQTGNSYEQYF. CDR3 nucleotides: TGTGCCAGCACCCTGCAGACAGGGAACTCCTACGAGCAGTACTTC.

This chain connects TRBV2 to TRBJ2-3; D is ambiguous. From germline, CDR1 is SNHLY and CDR2 FYNNEI. V shed 4 bases and J shed 12 bases, with 20 bases lying between them. CDR3 length equals 14 residues. The DNA of the CDR3 is TGTGCCAGCAGTGGTGGTTCCCCAGTCCAGAATCAGTATTTT. Translated: CASSGGSPVQNQYF.